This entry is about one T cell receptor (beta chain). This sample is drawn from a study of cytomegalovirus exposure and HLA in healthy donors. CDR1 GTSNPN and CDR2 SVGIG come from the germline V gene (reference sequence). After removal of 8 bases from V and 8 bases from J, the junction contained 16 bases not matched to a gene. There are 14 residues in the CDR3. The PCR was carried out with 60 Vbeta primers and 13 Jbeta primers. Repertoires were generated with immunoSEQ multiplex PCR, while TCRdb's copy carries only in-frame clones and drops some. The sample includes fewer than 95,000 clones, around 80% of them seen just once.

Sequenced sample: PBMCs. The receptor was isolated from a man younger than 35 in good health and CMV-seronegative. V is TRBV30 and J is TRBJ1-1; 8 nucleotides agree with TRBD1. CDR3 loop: CAHNPRSDRVEAFF. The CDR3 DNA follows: TGTGCCCATAACCCCCGCTCGGACAGGGTAGAAGCTTTCTTT. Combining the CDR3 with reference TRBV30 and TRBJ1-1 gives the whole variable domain SQTIHQWPATLVQPVGSPLSLECTVEGTSNPNLYWYRQAAGRGLQLLFYSVGIGQISSEVPQNLSASRPQDRQFILSSKKLLLSDSGFYLCAHNPRSDRVEAFFGQGTRLTVV.